The next 10 T cell receptor beta chains were all read from a single sample in a study of T cell responses to AZD1222 COVID-19 vaccine. The data were produced by immunoSEQ multiplex PCR, yet TCRdb's version contains in-frame clones alone and is incomplete. The sample records approximately 170,000 clones, roughly 92% being singletons. This material consisted of peripheral blood, taken 28 days after the second AZD1222 dose. The receptors come from an adult who received the AZD1222 COVID-19 vaccine.

The chain joins TRBV5-4 to TRBJ2-5; unclear D gene. The CDR3 spans 16 residues. Trimming took off 3 bases at V and 2 bases at J, with 17 bases between the two ends. Germline V gives CDR1 SGHNT, CDR2 YYREEE (reference sequence). In DNA form, the CDR3 reads TGTGCCAGCAGCTCATTCGGCACAGCGTCTCAAGAGACCCAGTACTTC. It yields the protein CASSSFGTASQETQYF.

J is TRBJ2-1 and V is TRBV6-2 or TRBV6-3; D is unresolved. The germline CDR1 and CDR2 sequences are MNHEY and SVGEGT. Trimming removed 4 bases at V and 5 bases at J, with 12 bases between. There are 14 residues in the CDR3. CDR3 sequence: CASSSPRANNEQFF. CDR3 sequence (DNA): TGTGCCAGCAGTTCCCCCCGGGCCAACAATGAGCAGTTCTTC.

This clone was observed a few times. V gene TRBV6-5 combines with J gene TRBJ2-5; 8 bases align to TRBD1. This CDR3 is built from 15 residues. Germline loops: CDR1 MNHEY, CDR2 SVGAGI. J gave up 4 bases and V 7 bases, and 11 bases lay outside the gene matches. The CDR3 loop is CASTRGRRAVETQYF. The CDR3 DNA sequence: TGTGCCAGCACCAGGGGGCGACGGGCAGTAGAGACCCAGTACTTC.

The chain joins TRBV30 to TRBJ2-7; TRBD1 agrees at 9 bases. This CDR3 is 13 amino acids long. Trimming removed 3 bases from V and 5 bases from J; junction bases left unmatched: 5. Germline V gives CDR1 GTSNPN, CDR2 SVGIG (reference sequence). Written as DNA, the CDR3 is TGTGCCTGGAGACAGGGGGCAGGCCACGAGCAGTACTTC. Amino acids: CAWRQGAGHEQYF.

In DNA form, the CDR3 reads TGTGCCAGCAGCGTAGCACCGGCCGCGAACTATGGCTACACCTTC. This gives the protein CASSVAPAANYGYTF. J is TRBJ1-2 and V is TRBV9; D gene uncertain. Trimming stripped 0 bases from V and 2 bases from J, with 11 bases between. Germline V lookup: CDR1 SGDLS, CDR2 YYNGEE. CDR3 size: 15 residues. Using reference TRBV9 and TRBJ1-2 for the parts outside the CDR3, the full variable domain is DSGVTQTPKHLITATGQRVTLRCSPRSGDLSVYWYQQSLDQGLQFLIQYYNGEERAKGNILERFSAQQFPDLHSELNLSSLELGDSALYFCASSVAPAANYGYTFGSGTRLTVV.

The chain uses TRBV5-1 and TRBJ2-7, with 9 bases fitting TRBD1. Germline trimming cut 6 bases from V and 4 bases from J; bases unmatched to any gene: 5. The CDR3 has 13 amino acids. CDR1 SGHRS and CDR2 YFSETQ come from the germline V gene. As DNA, the CDR3 is TGCGCCAGCATGGGACAGGGTGGTTACGAGCAGTACTTC. Translating gives CASMGQGGYEQYF.

The chain is built from TRBV4-2 and TRBJ2-2; the match to TRBD2 covers 7 bases. Germline V gene sequence: CDR1 LGHNA, CDR2 YNFKEQ. This CDR3 region has 16 residues. V dropped 1 base and J dropped 0; count of bases not matched to a gene: 2. In DNA, the CDR3 is TGTGCCAGCAGCCAAGTGAGCGGGACGAACACCGGGGAGCTGTTTTTT. Amino acids: CASSQVSGTNTGELFF.

The gene calls are TRBV13 and TRBJ1-1, with a possible D match to TRBD1 (6 bases). Germline V gene lookup returns CDR1 PRHDT and CDR2 FYEKMQ (reference sequence). The CDR3 runs to 18 residues. V was cut by 5 bases and J by 1 base, with 23 bases left in between. The CDR3 loop reads CASSPIRGSGLRNTEAFF. Written as DNA, the CDR3 is TGTGCCAGCAGCCCGATTAGGGGGTCGGGACTCAGGAACACTGAAGCTTTCTTT.

This chain uses TRBV2 with TRBJ2-5, with TRBD2 matching 7 bases. Per germline, CDR1 SNHLY and CDR2 FYNNEI. This CDR3 contains 16 residues. V lost 3 bases and J lost 5; bases outside the gene matches: 12. This CDR3 is CASSEASGGPPETQYF. The CDR3 coding sequence is TGTGCCAGCAGTGAGGCTAGCGGAGGACCTCCGGAGACCCAGTACTTC. Full variable domain (missing parts from reference TRBV2 and TRBJ2-5): EPEVTQTPSHQVTQMGQEVILRCVPISNHLYFYWYRQILGQKVEFLVSFYNNEISEKSEIFDDQFSVERPDGSNFTLKIRSTKLEDSAMYFCASSEASGGPPETQYFGPGTRLLVL.

J is TRBJ2-7 and V is TRBV11-2; TRBD1 agrees at 8 bases. Germline CDR1 is SGHAT and CDR2 is FQNNGV. The junction had 9 bases not matched to a gene; V was cut back by 5 bases and J by 0 bases. This CDR3 contains 16 residues. The DNA for the CDR3 is TGTGCCAGCAGCCCTAACAGGGGGTCAAGCTCCTACGAGCAGTACTTC. It codes for CASSPNRGSSSYEQYF.